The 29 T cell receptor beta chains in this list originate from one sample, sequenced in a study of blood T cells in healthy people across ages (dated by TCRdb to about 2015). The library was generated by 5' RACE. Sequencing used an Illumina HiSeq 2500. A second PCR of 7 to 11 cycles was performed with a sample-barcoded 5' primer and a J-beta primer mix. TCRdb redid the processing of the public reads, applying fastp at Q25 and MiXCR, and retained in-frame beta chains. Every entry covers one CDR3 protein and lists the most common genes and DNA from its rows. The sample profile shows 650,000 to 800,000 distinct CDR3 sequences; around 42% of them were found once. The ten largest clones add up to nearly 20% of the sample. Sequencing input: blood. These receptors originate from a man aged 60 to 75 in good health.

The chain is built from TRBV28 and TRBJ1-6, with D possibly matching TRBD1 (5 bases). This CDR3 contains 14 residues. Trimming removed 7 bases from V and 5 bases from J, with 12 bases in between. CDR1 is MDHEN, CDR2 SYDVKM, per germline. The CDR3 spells CASIATENNSPLHF. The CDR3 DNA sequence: TGTGCCAGCATCGCGACAGAAAATAATTCACCCCTCCACTTT. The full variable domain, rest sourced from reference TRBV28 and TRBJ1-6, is DVKVTQSSRYLVKRTGEKVFLECVQDMDHENMFWYRQDPGLGLRLIYFSYDVKMKEKGDIPEGYSVSREKKERFSLILESASTNQTSMYLCASIATENNSPLHFGNGTRLTVT.

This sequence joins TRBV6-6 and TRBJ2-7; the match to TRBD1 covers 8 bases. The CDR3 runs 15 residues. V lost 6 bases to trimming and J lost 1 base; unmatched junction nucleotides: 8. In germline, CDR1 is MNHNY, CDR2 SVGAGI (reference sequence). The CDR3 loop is CASSPRQGQSYEQYF. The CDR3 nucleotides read TGTGCCAGCAGCCCTCGACAGGGGCAATCCTACGAGCAGTACTTC.

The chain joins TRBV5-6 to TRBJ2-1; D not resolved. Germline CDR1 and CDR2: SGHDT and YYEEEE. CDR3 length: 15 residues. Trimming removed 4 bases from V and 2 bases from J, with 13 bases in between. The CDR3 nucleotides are TGTGCCAGCAGCCCACAGTTAACAACCTACAATGAGCAGTTCTTC. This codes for CASSPQLTTYNEQFF.

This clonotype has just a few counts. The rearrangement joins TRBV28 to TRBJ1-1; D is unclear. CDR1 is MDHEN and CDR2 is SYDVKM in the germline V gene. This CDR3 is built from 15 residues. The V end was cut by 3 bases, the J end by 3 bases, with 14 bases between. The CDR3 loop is CASSFGVRPYTEAFF. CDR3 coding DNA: TGTGCCAGCAGTTTTGGGGTAAGGCCTTACACTGAAGCTTTCTTT.

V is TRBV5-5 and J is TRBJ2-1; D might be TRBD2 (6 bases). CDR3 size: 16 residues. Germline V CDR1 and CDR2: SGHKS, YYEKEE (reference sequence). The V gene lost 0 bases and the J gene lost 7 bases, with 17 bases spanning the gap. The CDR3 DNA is TGTGCCAGCAGCTTGGGGCCCCTACTAGCATCGAATGAGCAGTTCTTC. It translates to CASSLGPLLASNEQFF.

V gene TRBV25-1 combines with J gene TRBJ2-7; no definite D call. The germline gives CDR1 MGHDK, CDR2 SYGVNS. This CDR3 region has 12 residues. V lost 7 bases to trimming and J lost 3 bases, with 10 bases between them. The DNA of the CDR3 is TGTGCCAGCAAAATCGACGGCTACGAGCAGTACTTC. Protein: CASKIDGYEQYF.

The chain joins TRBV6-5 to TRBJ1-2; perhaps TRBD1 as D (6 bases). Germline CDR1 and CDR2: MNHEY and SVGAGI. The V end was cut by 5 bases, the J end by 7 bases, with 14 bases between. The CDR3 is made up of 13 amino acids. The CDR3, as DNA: TGTGCCAGCAGTCCGCAGGGGCGGGCTGGCTACACCTTC. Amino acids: CASSPQGRAGYTF.

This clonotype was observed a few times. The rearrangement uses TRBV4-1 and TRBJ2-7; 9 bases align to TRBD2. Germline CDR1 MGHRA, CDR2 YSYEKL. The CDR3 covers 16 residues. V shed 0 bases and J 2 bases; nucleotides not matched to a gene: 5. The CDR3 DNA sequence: TGCGCCAGCAGCCAAGATCCTGCGGGGGGGACCTACGAGCAGTACTTC. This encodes CASSQDPAGGTYEQYF.

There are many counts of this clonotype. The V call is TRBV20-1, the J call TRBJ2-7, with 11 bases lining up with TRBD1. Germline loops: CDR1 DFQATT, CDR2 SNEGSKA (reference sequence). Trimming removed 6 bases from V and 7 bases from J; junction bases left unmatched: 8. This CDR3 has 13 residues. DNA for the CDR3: TGCAGTGCCTGGGACAGGGGGTCACTTGAGCAGTACTTC. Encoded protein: CSAWDRGSLEQYF.

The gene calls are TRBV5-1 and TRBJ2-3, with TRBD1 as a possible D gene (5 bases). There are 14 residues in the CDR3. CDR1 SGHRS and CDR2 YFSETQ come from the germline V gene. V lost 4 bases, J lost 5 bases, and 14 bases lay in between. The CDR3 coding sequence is TGCGCCAGCAGCGGGGCCGCTTTACGAGATACGCAGTATTTT. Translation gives CASSGAALRDTQYF.

The CDR3 sequence is CAISETYGGRETQYF. The CDR3 DNA is TGTGCCATCAGTGAGACCTACGGGGGGCGAGAGACCCAGTACTTC. The J gene is TRBJ2-5, the V gene TRBV10-3; a possible D gene is TRBD2 (7 bases). Trimming cost V 2 bases and J 4 bases, with 14 bases left between them. The CDR3 runs 15 residues. Germline V gives CDR1 ENHRY, CDR2 SYGVKD.

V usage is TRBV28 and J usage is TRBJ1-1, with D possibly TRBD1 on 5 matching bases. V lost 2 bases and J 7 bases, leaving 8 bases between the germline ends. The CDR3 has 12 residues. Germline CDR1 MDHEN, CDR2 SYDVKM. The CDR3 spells CASSLQGREAFF. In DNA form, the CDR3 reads TGTGCCAGCAGTTTACAGGGTCGTGAAGCTTTCTTT.

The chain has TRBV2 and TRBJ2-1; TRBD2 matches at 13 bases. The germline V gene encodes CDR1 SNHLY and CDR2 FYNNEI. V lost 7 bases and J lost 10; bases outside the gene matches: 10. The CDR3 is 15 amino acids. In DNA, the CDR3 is TGTGCCAGCACTCCTCCGGGACTAGCGGGGAGGGAGCAGTTCTTC. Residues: CASTPPGLAGREQFF.

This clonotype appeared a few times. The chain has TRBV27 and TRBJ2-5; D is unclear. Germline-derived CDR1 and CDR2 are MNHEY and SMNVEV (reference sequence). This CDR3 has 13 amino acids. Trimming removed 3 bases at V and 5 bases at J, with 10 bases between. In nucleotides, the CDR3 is TGTGCCAGCAGTTTTAACGCTTGGGAGACCCAGTACTTC. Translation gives CASSFNAWETQYF.

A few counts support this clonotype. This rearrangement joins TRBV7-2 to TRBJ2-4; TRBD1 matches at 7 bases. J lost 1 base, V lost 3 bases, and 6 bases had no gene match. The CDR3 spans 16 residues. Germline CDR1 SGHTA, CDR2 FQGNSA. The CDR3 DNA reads TGTGCCAGCAGCTTCGACAGGGCAGGGGCCAAAAACATTCAGTACTTC. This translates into CASSFDRAGAKNIQYF.

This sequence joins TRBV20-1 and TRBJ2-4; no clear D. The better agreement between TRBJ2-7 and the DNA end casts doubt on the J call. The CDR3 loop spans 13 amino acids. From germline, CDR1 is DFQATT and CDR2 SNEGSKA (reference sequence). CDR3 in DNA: TGCAGTGCTAGAGGCCAAAATCTCGGCGAGCAGTACTTC. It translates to CSARGQNLGEQYF.

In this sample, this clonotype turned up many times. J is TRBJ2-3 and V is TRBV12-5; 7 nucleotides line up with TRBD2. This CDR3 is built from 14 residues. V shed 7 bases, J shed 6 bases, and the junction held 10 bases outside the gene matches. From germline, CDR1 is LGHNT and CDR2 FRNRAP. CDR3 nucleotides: TGTGCTAGTGCCGCTAGCGGTTTTGGGGATACGCAGTATTTT. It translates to CASAASGFGDTQYF.

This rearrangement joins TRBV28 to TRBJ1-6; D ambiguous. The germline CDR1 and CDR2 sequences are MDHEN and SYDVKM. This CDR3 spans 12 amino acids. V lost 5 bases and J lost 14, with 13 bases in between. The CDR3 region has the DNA TGTGCCAGCAGTCCCCAGAGGGTCTCCCTCCACTTT. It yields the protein CASSPQRVSLHF.

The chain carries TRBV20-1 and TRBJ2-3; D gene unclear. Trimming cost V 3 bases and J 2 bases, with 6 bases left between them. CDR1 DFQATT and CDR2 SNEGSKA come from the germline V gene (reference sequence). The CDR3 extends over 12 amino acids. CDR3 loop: CSASESTDTQYF. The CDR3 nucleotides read TGCAGTGCTAGCGAGTCCACAGATACGCAGTATTTT.

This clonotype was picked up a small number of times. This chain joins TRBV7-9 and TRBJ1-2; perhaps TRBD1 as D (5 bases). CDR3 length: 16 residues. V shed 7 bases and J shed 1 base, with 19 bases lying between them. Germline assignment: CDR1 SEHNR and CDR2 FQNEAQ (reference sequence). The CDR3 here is CASTERGEGDNYGYTF. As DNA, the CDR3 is TGTGCCAGCACCGAGAGGGGAGAGGGAGATAACTATGGCTACACCTTC.

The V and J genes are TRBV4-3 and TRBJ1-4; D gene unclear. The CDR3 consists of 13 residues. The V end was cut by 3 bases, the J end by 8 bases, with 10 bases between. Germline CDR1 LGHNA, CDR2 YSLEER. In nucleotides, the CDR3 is TGCGCCAGCAGCCACGGAATCCACGAAAAACTGTTTTTT. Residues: CASSHGIHEKLFF.

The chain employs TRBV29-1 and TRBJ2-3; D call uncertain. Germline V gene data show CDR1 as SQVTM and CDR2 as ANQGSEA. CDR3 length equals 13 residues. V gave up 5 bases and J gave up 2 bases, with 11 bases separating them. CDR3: CSVRVGNTDTQYF. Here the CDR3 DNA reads TGCAGCGTTCGGGTAGGGAACACAGATACGCAGTATTTT.

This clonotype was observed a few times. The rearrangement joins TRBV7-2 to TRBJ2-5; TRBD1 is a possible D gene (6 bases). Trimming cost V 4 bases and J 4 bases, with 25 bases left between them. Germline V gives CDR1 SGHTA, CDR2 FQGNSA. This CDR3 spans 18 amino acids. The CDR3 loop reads CASSSSHPYRDRGETQYF. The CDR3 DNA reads TGTGCCAGCAGCTCCTCACATCCATACAGGGATAGGGGAGAGACCCAGTACTTC.

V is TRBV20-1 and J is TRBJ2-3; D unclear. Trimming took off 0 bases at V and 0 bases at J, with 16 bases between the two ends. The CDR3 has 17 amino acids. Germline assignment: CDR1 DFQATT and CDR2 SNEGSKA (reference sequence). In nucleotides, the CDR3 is TGCAGTGCTAGAGATCCCGCCCACACCACCAGCACAGATACGCAGTATTTT. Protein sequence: CSARDPAHTTSTDTQYF.

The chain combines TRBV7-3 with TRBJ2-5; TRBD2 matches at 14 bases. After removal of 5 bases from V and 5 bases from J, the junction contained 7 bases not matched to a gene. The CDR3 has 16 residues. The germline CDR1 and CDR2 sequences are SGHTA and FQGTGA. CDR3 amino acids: CASSPGLAGGLETQYF. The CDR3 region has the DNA TGTGCCAGCAGCCCAGGACTAGCGGGGGGCCTGGAGACCCAGTACTTC. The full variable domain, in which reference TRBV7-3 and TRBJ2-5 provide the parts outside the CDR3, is GAGVSQTPSNKVTEKGKYVELRCDPISGHTALYWYRQSLGQGPEFLIYFQGTGAADDSGLPNDRFFAVRPEGSVSTLKIQRTERGDSAVYLCASSPGLAGGLETQYFGPGTRLLVL.

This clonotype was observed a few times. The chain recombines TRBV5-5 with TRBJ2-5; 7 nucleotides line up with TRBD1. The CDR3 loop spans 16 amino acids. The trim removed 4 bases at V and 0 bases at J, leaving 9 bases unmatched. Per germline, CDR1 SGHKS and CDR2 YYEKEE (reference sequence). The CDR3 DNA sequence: TGTGCCAGCAGCGAGCGACAGGGCCTACACCAAGAGACCCAGTACTTC. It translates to CASSERQGLHQETQYF. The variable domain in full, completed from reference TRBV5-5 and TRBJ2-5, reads DAGVTQSPTHLIKTRGQQVTLRCSPISGHKSVSWYQQVLGQGPQFIFQYYEKEERGRGNFPDRFSARQFPNYSSELNVNALLLGDSALYLCASSERQGLHQETQYFGPGTRLLVL.

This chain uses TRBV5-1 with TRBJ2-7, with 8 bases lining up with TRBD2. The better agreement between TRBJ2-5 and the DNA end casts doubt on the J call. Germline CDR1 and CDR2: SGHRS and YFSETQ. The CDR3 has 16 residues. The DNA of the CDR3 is TGCGCCAGCAGCTTAATCCCCTCGGCTAGCGGGGAGACCCAGTACTTC. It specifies CASSLIPSASGETQYF.

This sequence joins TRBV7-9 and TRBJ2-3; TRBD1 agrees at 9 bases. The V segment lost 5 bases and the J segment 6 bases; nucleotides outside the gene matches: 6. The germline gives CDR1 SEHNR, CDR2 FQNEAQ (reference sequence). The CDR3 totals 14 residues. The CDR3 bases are TGTGCCAGCAGCAGACGGGACAGGGAGGATACGCAGTATTTT. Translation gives CASSRRDREDTQYF.

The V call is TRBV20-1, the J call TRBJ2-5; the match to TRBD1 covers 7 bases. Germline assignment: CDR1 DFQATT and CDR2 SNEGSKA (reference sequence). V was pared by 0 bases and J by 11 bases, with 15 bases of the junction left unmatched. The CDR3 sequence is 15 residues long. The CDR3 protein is CSARDLDRQVNEQYF. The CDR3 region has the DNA TGCAGTGCTAGAGATCTGGACAGGCAGGTCAATGAGCAGTACTTC.